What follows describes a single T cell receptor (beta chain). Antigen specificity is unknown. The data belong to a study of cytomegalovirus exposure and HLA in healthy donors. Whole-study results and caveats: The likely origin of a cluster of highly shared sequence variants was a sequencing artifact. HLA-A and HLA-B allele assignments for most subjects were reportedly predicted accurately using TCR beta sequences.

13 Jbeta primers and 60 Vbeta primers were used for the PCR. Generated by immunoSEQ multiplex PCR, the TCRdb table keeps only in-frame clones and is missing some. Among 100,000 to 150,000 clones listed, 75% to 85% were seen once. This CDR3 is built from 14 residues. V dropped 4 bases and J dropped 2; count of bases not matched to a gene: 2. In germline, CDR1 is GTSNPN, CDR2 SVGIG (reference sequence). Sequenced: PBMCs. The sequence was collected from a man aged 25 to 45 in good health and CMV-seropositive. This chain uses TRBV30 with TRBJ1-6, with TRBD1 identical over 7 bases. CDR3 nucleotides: TGTGCCTGGAACAGGGGCACCTATAATTCACCCCTCCACTTT. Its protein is CAWNRGTYNSPLHF.